The rows below give T cell receptor beta chains drawn from one sample of a study of blood T cells in healthy people across ages. Via MiXCR, TCRdb re-called the 5' RACE reads, giving one row per CDR3 protein. The table lists around 600,000 distinct CDR3 sequences, 47% of them singletons. What was sequenced was blood. The receptors originated from an elderly man in good health. Each CDR3 is given with its conserved first and last residue. Each record gives: V gene, J gene, D gene, clone size, CDR3 DNA, CDR3 protein. The D gene is left open where the match is weak. Clone size is given for some rows only: seen once, a few or many times, or a class if the clone is expanded.

V gene: TRBV9; J gene: TRBJ1-2; D gene: .; clone size: .; CDR3 DNA: TGTGCCAGCAGTTCCTCATCGGACAGTAACTATGTGGGCTACACCTTC; CDR3 protein: CASSSSSDSNYVGYTF
V gene: TRBV6-2/TRBV6-3; J gene: TRBJ1-1; D gene: TRBD1; clone size: .; CDR3 DNA: TGTGCCAGCAGTTATTCCGGACAGGGGAAGACTAAAGCTTTCTTT; CDR3 protein: CASSYSGQGKTKAFF
V gene: TRBV5-5; J gene: TRBJ2-1; D gene: .; clone size: few; CDR3 DNA: TGTGCCAGCAGCTTGGAATGGAGGGAACGATACAATGAGCAGTTCTTC; CDR3 protein: CASSLEWRERYNEQFF
V gene: TRBV20-1; J gene: TRBJ2-1; D gene: TRBD2; clone size: many; CDR3 DNA: TGCAGTGCTAGAGGACTAGCGGGGGCCTACAATGAGCAGTTCTTC; CDR3 protein: CSARGLAGAYNEQFF
V gene: TRBV30; J gene: TRBJ1-4; D gene: .; clone size: .; CDR3 DNA: TGTGCCCGTCTCCCGGGGACTAATGAAAAACTGTTTTTT; CDR3 protein: CARLPGTNEKLFF
V gene: TRBV7-2; J gene: TRBJ2-1; D gene: TRBD2; clone size: .; CDR3 DNA: TGTGCCAGCAGCACGGGACTAGCGGTTCCAAATGAGCAGTTCTTC; CDR3 protein: CASSTGLAVPNEQFF
V gene: TRBV7-9; J gene: TRBJ1-1; D gene: .; clone size: once; CDR3 DNA: TGTGCCAACAGCTTAGTTGTGAACACTGAAGCTTTCTTT; CDR3 protein: CANSLVVNTEAFF
V gene: TRBV29-1; J gene: TRBJ2-1; D gene: .; clone size: .; CDR3 DNA: TGCAGCCTTACCTCTCAGGCCCAACGGGGTGAGCAGTTCTTC; CDR3 protein: CSLTSQAQRGEQFF
V gene: TRBV4-2; J gene: TRBJ2-6; D gene: .; clone size: few; CDR3 DNA: TGTGCCAGCAGCCAAGATCTTACAGGCGGGGCCAACGTCCTGACTTTC; CDR3 protein: CASSQDLTGGANVLTF
V gene: TRBV4-1; J gene: TRBJ2-7; D gene: TRBD1; clone size: .; CDR3 DNA: TGCGCCAGCAGCCAAGGGTGGACAGGGTTCTACGAGCAGTACTTC; CDR3 protein: CASSQGWTGFYEQYF
V gene: TRBV29-1; J gene: TRBJ2-1; D gene: TRBD2; clone size: .; CDR3 DNA: TGCAGCGTTGAAGGAAGCAGCGGGGGGAAAGACAATGAGCAGTTCTTC; CDR3 protein: CSVEGSSGGKDNEQFF
V gene: TRBV18; J gene: TRBJ1-1; D gene: .; clone size: few; CDR3 DNA: TGTGCCAGCTCACCACAGGGTCCCACTGAAGCTTTCTTT; CDR3 protein: CASSPQGPTEAFF
V gene: TRBV12-3/TRBV12-4; J gene: TRBJ1-1; D gene: .; clone size: .; CDR3 DNA: TGTGCCAGCAGCAAACGCACAGGGCGGAACACTGAAGCTTTCTTT; CDR3 protein: CASSKRTGRNTEAFF
V gene: TRBV10-2; J gene: TRBJ2-7; D gene: TRBD1; clone size: .; CDR3 DNA: TGCGCCAGCAGTGAGGTGGACAGGAGCTCCTACAATGAGCAGTACTTC; CDR3 protein: CASSEVDRSSYNEQYF
V gene: TRBV4-3; J gene: TRBJ1-4; D gene: TRBD1; clone size: .; CDR3 DNA: TGCGCCAGCAGCCAAGCCGGGAGGGGGACAGGAAATGAAAAACTGTTTTTT; CDR3 protein: CASSQAGRGTGNEKLFF
V gene: TRBV7-3; J gene: TRBJ2-5; D gene: TRBD1; clone size: few; CDR3 DNA: TGTGCCAGCAGCCTCGACGGGACAGGGAGCGAGACCCAGTACTTC; CDR3 protein: CASSLDGTGSETQYF
V gene: TRBV7-2; J gene: TRBJ2-7; D gene: .; clone size: .; CDR3 DNA: TGTGCCAGCAGCTTTGGACGGGGCTCCTACAATGAGCAGTACTTC; CDR3 protein: CASSFGRGSYNEQYF
V gene: TRBV10-3; J gene: TRBJ1-1; D gene: .; clone size: once; CDR3 DNA: TGTGCCATCAGTCTATCGACAGAAGGGACTGAAGCTTTCTTT; CDR3 protein: CAISLSTEGTEAFF
V gene: TRBV7-9; J gene: TRBJ1-1; D gene: .; clone size: .; CDR3 DNA: TGTGCCAGCAGCTTAGATCCGGCGCTAAGATTGAACACTGAAGCTTTCTTT; CDR3 protein: CASSLDPALRLNTEAFF
V gene: TRBV7-2; J gene: TRBJ1-2; D gene: .; clone size: .; CDR3 DNA: TGTGCCAGCAGCCTCACAGGAGGGGGGAATGGCTACACCTTC; CDR3 protein: CASSLTGGGNGYTF
V gene: TRBV20-1; J gene: TRBJ2-1; D gene: TRBD2; clone size: few; CDR3 DNA: TGCAGTGCTAGTAATTACGGGACTAGCGGTTCCTACAATGAGCAGTTCTTC; CDR3 protein: CSASNYGTSGSYNEQFF
V gene: TRBV29-1; J gene: TRBJ2-5; D gene: .; clone size: .; CDR3 DNA: TGCAGCGTCGTTGGTGGGAGAACCCAAGAGACCCAGTACTTC; CDR3 protein: CSVVGGRTQETQYF
V gene: TRBV4-3; J gene: TRBJ2-7; D gene: TRBD1; clone size: .; CDR3 DNA: TGCGCCAGCAGCCCGGGGACAGAGAGTTGGGAGCAGTACTTC; CDR3 protein: CASSPGTESWEQYF
V gene: TRBV7-2; J gene: TRBJ2-7; D gene: .; clone size: .; CDR3 DNA: TGTGCCAGCAGCCGGGGAAGAGTCTCCTACGAGCAGTACTTC; CDR3 protein: CASSRGRVSYEQYF
V gene: TRBV7-2; J gene: TRBJ1-6; D gene: .; clone size: .; CDR3 DNA: TGTGCCAGCAGCAAAGGGCGCAGAAGCTCCTATAATTCACCCCTCCACTTT; CDR3 protein: CASSKGRRSSYNSPLHF
V gene: TRBV7-2; J gene: TRBJ2-5; D gene: .; clone size: .; CDR3 DNA: TGTGCCAGCAGCTTTGGGGCCCAGGGTTATTCAGAGACCCAGTACTTC; CDR3 protein: CASSFGAQGYSETQYF
V gene: TRBV9; J gene: TRBJ2-5; D gene: TRBD2; clone size: .; CDR3 DNA: TGTGCCAGCGCGGGGGGAGGGCAGGAGACCCAGTACTTC; CDR3 protein: CASAGGGQETQYF
V gene: TRBV5-1; J gene: TRBJ2-1; D gene: TRBD1; clone size: .; CDR3 DNA: TGCGCCAGCAGCGCAAGGACAGGGGACTACAATGAGCAGTTCTTC; CDR3 protein: CASSARTGDYNEQFF
V gene: TRBV29-1; J gene: TRBJ2-3; D gene: TRBD1; clone size: few; CDR3 DNA: TGCAGCGTTCGGGCAGGGGGAATAGATACGCAGTATTTT; CDR3 protein: CSVRAGGIDTQYF
V gene: TRBV20-1; J gene: TRBJ1-6; D gene: .; clone size: .; CDR3 DNA: TGCAGTGCTGGCGAGACAGTAAATTCACCCCTCCACTTT; CDR3 protein: CSAGETVNSPLHF
V gene: TRBV9; J gene: TRBJ2-1; D gene: .; clone size: many; CDR3 DNA: TGTGCCCCTAAACCGACGGGGATCTACAATGAGCAGTTCTTC; CDR3 protein: CAPKPTGIYNEQFF
V gene: TRBV11-2; J gene: TRBJ2-1; D gene: .; clone size: .; CDR3 DNA: TGTGCCAGCAGCCCAGGCCCCTATGGCAATGAGCAGTTCTTC; CDR3 protein: CASSPGPYGNEQFF
V gene: TRBV27; J gene: TRBJ2-5; D gene: .; clone size: .; CDR3 DNA: TGTGCCAGCAGTTTATCGGGGGCAGGGTTCAACCAAGAGACCCAGTACTTC; CDR3 protein: CASSLSGAGFNQETQYF
V gene: TRBV4-3; J gene: TRBJ1-1; D gene: .; clone size: .; CDR3 DNA: TGCGCCAGCAGCCAAGATCTGAGTAGGACTGAAGCTTTCTTT; CDR3 protein: CASSQDLSRTEAFF
V gene: TRBV7-2; J gene: TRBJ2-3; D gene: .; clone size: few; CDR3 DNA: TGTGCCAGCAGCCTACCACAATATACGCAGTATTTT; CDR3 protein: CASSLPQYTQYF
V gene: TRBV7-8; J gene: TRBJ1-5; D gene: TRBD1; clone size: .; CDR3 DNA: TGTGCCAGCAGCTTAGGGACAGGGTTAGGTGAGCCCCAGCATTTT; CDR3 protein: CASSLGTGLGEPQHF
V gene: TRBV4-3; J gene: TRBJ2-7; D gene: TRBD2; clone size: .; CDR3 DNA: TGCGCCAGCAGCCAAGAAACTAGCGGGGCCTACGAGCAGTACTTC; CDR3 protein: CASSQETSGAYEQYF
V gene: TRBV28; J gene: TRBJ2-1; D gene: .; clone size: .; CDR3 DNA: TGTGCCAGCAGACTCAAGGCTCGGGGCTCCTACAATGAGCAGTTCTTC; CDR3 protein: CASRLKARGSYNEQFF
V gene: TRBV5-1; J gene: TRBJ2-2; D gene: .; clone size: few; CDR3 DNA: TGCGCCAGCAGCCTCGGGGACACCGGGGAGCTGTTTTTT; CDR3 protein: CASSLGDTGELFF
V gene: TRBV6-5; J gene: TRBJ2-1; D gene: TRBD1; clone size: .; CDR3 DNA: TGTGCCAGCAAACCGGGACAGGGGGACAATGAGCAGTTCTTC; CDR3 protein: CASKPGQGDNEQFF
V gene: TRBV27; J gene: TRBJ2-7; D gene: .; clone size: .; CDR3 DNA: TGTGCCAGCAGTGTAGGGCCAATTGGCTACGAGCAGTACTTC; CDR3 protein: CASSVGPIGYEQYF
V gene: TRBV29-1; J gene: TRBJ1-2; D gene: .; clone size: many; CDR3 DNA: TGCAGCGTGGTCGAGGAGGGAGGAGACTATGGCTACACCTTC; CDR3 protein: CSVVEEGGDYGYTF
V gene: TRBV6-6; J gene: TRBJ2-7; D gene: TRBD2; clone size: many; CDR3 DNA: TGTGCCAGCAGTTCCGGGACTAGCGGGAGCCGACGGGAGCAGTACTTC; CDR3 protein: CASSSGTSGSRREQYF
V gene: TRBV4-2; J gene: TRBJ2-7; D gene: .; clone size: .; CDR3 DNA: TGTGCCAGCAGCCAAGTTGGGGGGCAGTCGGCCTACGAGCAGTACTTC; CDR3 protein: CASSQVGGQSAYEQYF
V gene: TRBV7-3; J gene: TRBJ2-2; D gene: TRBD2; clone size: once; CDR3 DNA: TGTGCCAGCAGCTGGGGGACTAGCGGAACCACCGGGGAGCTGTTTTTT; CDR3 protein: CASSWGTSGTTGELFF
V gene: TRBV20-1; J gene: TRBJ2-5; D gene: .; clone size: .; CDR3 DNA: TGCAGTGCTAGGGGGCAGGGGGGGAAAGAGACCCAGTACTTC; CDR3 protein: CSARGQGGKETQYF
V gene: TRBV6-2/TRBV6-3; J gene: TRBJ2-2; D gene: .; clone size: .; CDR3 DNA: TGTGCCAGCAAGGGTGAGGCCGGGGAGCTGTTTTTT; CDR3 protein: CASKGEAGELFF
V gene: TRBV5-1; J gene: TRBJ2-7; D gene: .; clone size: .; CDR3 DNA: TGCGCCAGCAGCTTGGACGGGGTCTACGAGCAGTACTTC; CDR3 protein: CASSLDGVYEQYF
V gene: TRBV5-1; J gene: TRBJ2-7; D gene: .; clone size: few; CDR3 DNA: TGCGCCAGCAGCTTCAGCCCCCCCTACGAGCAGTACTTC; CDR3 protein: CASSFSPPYEQYF